Listed below are T cell receptor beta chains from one sample, sequenced in a study of T cells in Graves' hyperthyroidism and ophthalmopathy. Each CDR3 protein gets one entry after TCRdb re-called the multiplex PCR reads with MiXCR. The data contain roughly 530,000 distinct CDR3 sequences, 15% to 20% of them seen just once; the ten biggest clones take up 17%. The specimen was blood. These receptors originate from a woman between 18 and 29 years old with Graves' ophthalmopathy. CDR3s include the opening cysteine and the closing phenylalanine or tryptophan. A D gene is named only where the DNA matches it firmly. Some rows have no size entry. The others give once, few or many, or a class for an expanded clone.

CDR3 DNA: TGTGCCAGCAGCTTGTCGGGAGGGCCTAACCAAGAGACCCAGTACTTC; CDR3 protein: CASSLSGGPNQETQYF; J gene: TRBJ2-5; D gene: TRBD2; clone size: few; V gene: TRBV5-6
CDR3 DNA: TGTGCCAGCAGCTTAGATAGTTCTTACTTCACCGGGGAGCTGTTTTTT; CDR3 protein: CASSLDSSYFTGELFF; J gene: TRBJ2-2; D gene: .; clone size: many; V gene: TRBV11-2
CDR3 DNA: TGTGCCAGCAGTAAAAAGCGGGGAGTAGCTAGGGAGACCCAGTACTTC; CDR3 protein: CASSKKRGVARETQYF; J gene: TRBJ2-5; D gene: TRBD2; clone size: many; V gene: TRBV28
CDR3 DNA: TGTGCCAGCAGCCAAGGAGCAGGGGGCGGCGAGACCCAGTACTTC; CDR3 protein: CASSQGAGGGETQYF; J gene: TRBJ2-5; D gene: TRBD1; clone size: many; V gene: TRBV3-1
CDR3 DNA: TGTGCCAGCAGCCGCTGGGGCATGAACACTGAAGCTTTCTTT; CDR3 protein: CASSRWGMNTEAFF; J gene: TRBJ1-1; D gene: .; clone size: many; V gene: TRBV28
CDR3 DNA: TGTGCCAGTAGTATTAGGCGGGAGGACGCCTACGAGCAGTACTTC; CDR3 protein: CASSIRREDAYEQYF; J gene: TRBJ2-7; D gene: TRBD2; clone size: few; V gene: TRBV19
CDR3 DNA: TGCAGTGCTTCCCTATCCCGGGGGGTATCCTACAATGAGCAGTTCTTC; CDR3 protein: CSASLSRGVSYNEQFF; J gene: TRBJ2-1; D gene: TRBD2; clone size: .; V gene: TRBV20-1
CDR3 DNA: TGTGCCAGCAGTTTAAAGGGGCCATATGGCTACACCTTC; CDR3 protein: CASSLKGPYGYTF; J gene: TRBJ1-2; D gene: .; clone size: few; V gene: TRBV27
CDR3 DNA: TGTGCCAGCCAAAGAGGGTACGCAACTAATGAAAAACTGTTTTTT; CDR3 protein: CASQRGYATNEKLFF; J gene: TRBJ1-4; D gene: .; clone size: many; V gene: TRBV12-3/TRBV12-4
CDR3 DNA: TGTGCCAGCAGCTTGTTGCAACGAGAGACCCAGTACTTC; CDR3 protein: CASSLLQRETQYF; J gene: TRBJ2-5; D gene: .; clone size: many; V gene: TRBV5-8
CDR3 DNA: TGTGCCAGCAGTTCGATGGGACGCCCAACTAATGAAAAACTGTTTTTT; CDR3 protein: CASSSMGRPTNEKLFF; J gene: TRBJ1-4; D gene: .; clone size: many; V gene: TRBV28
CDR3 DNA: TGTGCCAGCAGTTTCAGGGGTCACTCTGGAAACACCATATATTTT; CDR3 protein: CASSFRGHSGNTIYF; J gene: TRBJ1-3; D gene: .; clone size: .; V gene: TRBV6-2/TRBV6-3
CDR3 DNA: TGTGCCAGCAGCAACCAAGGGGGCTCCCTCATCTACAATGAGCAGTTCTTC; CDR3 protein: CASSNQGGSLIYNEQFF; J gene: TRBJ2-1; D gene: TRBD1; clone size: .; V gene: TRBV7-6
CDR3 DNA: TGTGCCAGCAGCCGAGACAGCCTCACCGGGGAGCTGTTTTTT; CDR3 protein: CASSRDSLTGELFF; J gene: TRBJ2-2; D gene: .; clone size: many; V gene: TRBV11-3
CDR3 DNA: TGTGCCAGCAGCCAAGATCATCCGGACGTCTCTGGAAACACCATATATTTT; CDR3 protein: CASSQDHPDVSGNTIYF; J gene: TRBJ1-3; D gene: .; clone size: many; V gene: TRBV3-1
CDR3 DNA: TGTGCCAGCAGCTTACTGGGGGCGAAGGATTCACCCCTCCACTTT; CDR3 protein: CASSLLGAKDSPLHF; J gene: TRBJ1-6; D gene: .; clone size: few; V gene: TRBV7-8
CDR3 DNA: TGTGCCAGCTCACCGCAAGGGACAGAGGGCTACACCTTC; CDR3 protein: CASSPQGTEGYTF; J gene: TRBJ1-2; D gene: TRBD1; clone size: many; V gene: TRBV18
CDR3 DNA: TGTGCCAGCAGCCACCATAGCGGGGCTTCCTACAATGAGCAGTTCTTC; CDR3 protein: CASSHHSGASYNEQFF; J gene: TRBJ2-1; D gene: TRBD2; clone size: few; V gene: TRBV3-1
CDR3 DNA: TGTGCCAGCAGAAAGGGACCTCTGCAGCCCCAGCATTTT; CDR3 protein: CASRKGPLQPQHF; J gene: TRBJ1-5; D gene: .; clone size: many; V gene: TRBV6-2/TRBV6-3
CDR3 DNA: TGTGGTTCGGGACAAATTTCCTACGAGCAGTACTTC; CDR3 protein: CGSGQISYEQYF; J gene: TRBJ2-7; D gene: .; clone size: .; V gene: TRBV5-8
CDR3 DNA: TGTGCCAGCAGTAACCCCGGGACAGGGTATGAGCAGTACTTC; CDR3 protein: CASSNPGTGYEQYF; J gene: TRBJ2-7; D gene: TRBD1; clone size: many; V gene: TRBV28
CDR3 DNA: TGTGCCAGCAGTGACTGGGACAGCTATAATTCACCCCTCCACTTT; CDR3 protein: CASSDWDSYNSPLHF; J gene: TRBJ1-6; D gene: TRBD1; clone size: once; V gene: TRBV6-2/TRBV6-3
CDR3 DNA: TGTGCCGGCAGACTGGACAGGAACACCGGGGAGCTGTTTTTT; CDR3 protein: CAGRLDRNTGELFF; J gene: TRBJ2-2; D gene: .; clone size: few; V gene: TRBV28
CDR3 DNA: TGTGCCAGCAGCCTTAGGGACAGGGTGAACACCGGGGAGCTGTTTTTT; CDR3 protein: CASSLRDRVNTGELFF; J gene: TRBJ2-2; D gene: TRBD1; clone size: .; V gene: TRBV7-8
CDR3 DNA: TGTGCCACCGGCGGGGAGCTGTTTTTT; CDR3 protein: CATGGELFF; J gene: TRBJ2-2; D gene: .; clone size: .; V gene: TRBV11-2
CDR3 DNA: TGTGCCACCAGCAGAGGGGCCTGGGAAGAGCAGTACTTC; CDR3 protein: CATSRGAWEEQYF; J gene: TRBJ2-7; D gene: .; clone size: .; V gene: TRBV15
CDR3 DNA: TGCAGTGCTAGAGATCCCTCTAGCGGGAGAAAAGATACGCAGTATTTT; CDR3 protein: CSARDPSSGRKDTQYF; J gene: TRBJ2-3; D gene: TRBD2; clone size: .; V gene: TRBV20-1
CDR3 DNA: TGTGCCAGCGGGACTAGCGGGAGGGTACAAGAGACCCAGTACTTC; CDR3 protein: CASGTSGRVQETQYF; J gene: TRBJ2-5; D gene: TRBD2; clone size: .; V gene: TRBV6-1
CDR3 DNA: TGTGCCAGCACCCCCCGAGGATCCTACAATGAGCAGTTCTTC; CDR3 protein: CASTPRGSYNEQFF; J gene: TRBJ2-1; D gene: .; clone size: many; V gene: TRBV12-3/TRBV12-4
CDR3 DNA: TGCGCCACCTCGGACGCCCCGAACACTGAAGCTTTCTTT; CDR3 protein: CATSDAPNTEAFF; J gene: TRBJ1-1; D gene: .; clone size: many; V gene: TRBV5-1
CDR3 DNA: TGTGCCAGCAGTCCCGACATAGTAAATTCACCCCTCCACTTT; CDR3 protein: CASSPDIVNSPLHF; J gene: TRBJ1-6; D gene: .; clone size: many; V gene: TRBV2
CDR3 DNA: TGCGCCAGCAGCTTAGGGCTCCTTGCCAAAAACATTCAGTACTTC; CDR3 protein: CASSLGLLAKNIQYF; J gene: TRBJ2-4; D gene: .; clone size: .; V gene: TRBV5-1
CDR3 DNA: TGTGCCTGGAGTTTGAGACTAGCGGGAGGTCACAATGAGCAGTTCTTC; CDR3 protein: CAWSLRLAGGHNEQFF; J gene: TRBJ2-1; D gene: TRBD2; clone size: many; V gene: TRBV30
CDR3 DNA: TGCAGTTTTAGCGGGAGGGAGAACACCGGGGAGCTGTTTTTT; CDR3 protein: CSFSGRENTGELFF; J gene: TRBJ2-2; D gene: TRBD2; clone size: .; V gene: TRBV20-1
CDR3 DNA: TGTGCCAGCAGCTCTGGACGGCTTGAAGCTTTCTTT; CDR3 protein: CASSSGRLEAFF; J gene: TRBJ1-1; D gene: .; clone size: many; V gene: TRBV11-2
CDR3 DNA: TGTGCCAGCAGAACACCGGGACAGGGGCAAGAGACCCAGTACTTC; CDR3 protein: CASRTPGQGQETQYF; J gene: TRBJ2-5; D gene: TRBD1; clone size: many; V gene: TRBV7-9
CDR3 DNA: TGCAGCGCAAGGTTAACCTCAAAGAGCCTAGCGGGAACAGAGACCCAGTACTTC; CDR3 protein: CSARLTSKSLAGTETQYF; J gene: TRBJ2-5; D gene: TRBD2; clone size: once; V gene: TRBV29-1
CDR3 DNA: TGTGCCAGCAGCTTATTAGCGGGGGCGGCTGAGCAGTTCTTC; CDR3 protein: CASSLLAGAAEQFF; J gene: TRBJ2-1; D gene: TRBD2; clone size: .; V gene: TRBV7-2
CDR3 DNA: TGTGCCAGCAGCCCCCGGGACAAAGGACCAGATACGCAGTATTTT; CDR3 protein: CASSPRDKGPDTQYF; J gene: TRBJ2-3; D gene: .; clone size: many; V gene: TRBV12-3/TRBV12-4
CDR3 DNA: TGCGCCAGCTCACTGCAGGGGGTTTCGTCCCAGCATTTT; CDR3 protein: CASSLQGVSSQHF; J gene: TRBJ1-5; D gene: TRBD1; clone size: once; V gene: TRBV4-1
CDR3 DNA: TGCAGTGCTAGGCCCTCCCCTAGCGGGAGTTATTACGAGCAGTACTTC; CDR3 protein: CSARPSPSGSYYEQYF; J gene: TRBJ2-7; D gene: TRBD2; clone size: many; V gene: TRBV20-1
CDR3 DNA: TGCGCCAGCAGCCTGATAGTAGGGACTGAAGCTTTCTTT; CDR3 protein: CASSLIVGTEAFF; J gene: TRBJ1-1; D gene: .; clone size: .; V gene: TRBV4-1
CDR3 DNA: TGTGCCAGCAGCTTAGGGACTAGCCCGGCAGATACGCAGTATTTT; CDR3 protein: CASSLGTSPADTQYF; J gene: TRBJ2-3; D gene: TRBD2; clone size: .; V gene: TRBV7-3
CDR3 DNA: TGCGCCACCAGTAAAACGAGCGGGAGGCTGTCATCCTACAATGAGCAGTTCTTC; CDR3 protein: CATSKTSGRLSSYNEQFF; J gene: TRBJ2-1; D gene: TRBD2; clone size: .; V gene: TRBV24-1
CDR3 DNA: TGCAGCGTTGAAGGGGAGGGTCAGCCCCAGCATTTT; CDR3 protein: CSVEGEGQPQHF; J gene: TRBJ1-5; D gene: .; clone size: .; V gene: TRBV29-1
CDR3 DNA: TGTGCCAGCAGCCTGCAATCGACCGGGCTCGGGGCTTTCTTT; CDR3 protein: CASSLQSTGLGAFF; J gene: TRBJ1-1; D gene: .; clone size: few; V gene: TRBV7-2
CDR3 DNA: TGTGCCAGCAGCTCAAGCAGGGGAAATGGCTACACCTTC; CDR3 protein: CASSSSRGNGYTF; J gene: TRBJ1-2; D gene: .; clone size: many; V gene: TRBV7-8
CDR3 DNA: TGTGCCAGCAGTTACTCCGTCGAATACGAGCAGTACTTC; CDR3 protein: CASSYSVEYEQYF; J gene: TRBJ2-7; D gene: .; clone size: many; V gene: TRBV6-5
CDR3 DNA: TGTGCCAGCAGCCTAGGGACTAGCGGGGGGTACAATGAGCAGTTCTTC; CDR3 protein: CASSLGTSGGYNEQFF; J gene: TRBJ2-1; D gene: TRBD2; clone size: many; V gene: TRBV7-3
CDR3 DNA: TGCAGCTACGCCTCGCAGGGGTTCTACGAGCAGTACTTC; CDR3 protein: CSYASQGFYEQYF; J gene: TRBJ2-7; D gene: .; clone size: .; V gene: TRBV29-1